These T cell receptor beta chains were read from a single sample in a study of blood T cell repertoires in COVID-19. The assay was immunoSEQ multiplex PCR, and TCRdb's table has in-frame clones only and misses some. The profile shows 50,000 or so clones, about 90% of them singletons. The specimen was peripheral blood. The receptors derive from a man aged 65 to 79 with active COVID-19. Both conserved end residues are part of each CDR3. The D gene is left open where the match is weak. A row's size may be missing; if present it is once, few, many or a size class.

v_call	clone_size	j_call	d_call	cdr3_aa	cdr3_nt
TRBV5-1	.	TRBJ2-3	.	CASSPLGPYTDTQYF	TGCGCCAGCAGCCCTTTGGGCCCTTACACAGATACGCAGTATTTT
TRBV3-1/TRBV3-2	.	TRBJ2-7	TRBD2	CASSPLARGVSYEQYF	TGTGCCAGCAGCCCCCTCGCGCGGGGGGTCTCCTACGAGCAGTACTTC
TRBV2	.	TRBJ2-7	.	CASRDNLWEQYF	TGTGCCAGCAGGGACAACCTTTGGGAGCAGTACTTC
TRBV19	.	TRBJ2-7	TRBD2	CASSIAPSGSGGYEQYF	TGTGCCAGTAGTATCGCACCCTCGGGTTCGGGGGGCTACGAGCAGTACTTC
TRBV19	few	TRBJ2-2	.	CASRLLRTSTGELFF	TGTGCCAGCCGTCTCCTAAGGACTTCCACCGGGGAGCTGTTTTTT
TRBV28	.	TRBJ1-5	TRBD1	CASSLNAHRQGSNQPQHF	TGTGCCAGCAGTTTGAATGCTCATCGACAGGGTAGCAATCAGCCCCAGCATTTT
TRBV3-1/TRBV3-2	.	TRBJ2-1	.	CASSLRDFFGSEQFF	TGTGCCAGCAGCCTCCGGGACTTCTTCGGCAGCGAGCAGTTCTTC
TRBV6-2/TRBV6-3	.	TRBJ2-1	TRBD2	CASSYPRGSGGRSSYNEQFF	TGTGCCAGCAGTTACCCTCGGGGTAGCGGGGGAAGAAGCTCCTACAATGAGCAGTTCTTC
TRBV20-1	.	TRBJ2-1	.	CSASSSFRVSDYNEQFF	TGCAGTGCTAGTTCATCCTTTCGGGTATCTGACTACAATGAGCAGTTCTTC
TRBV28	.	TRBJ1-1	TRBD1	CASSPLPGTGYTEAFF	TGTGCCAGCAGCCCCCTTCCCGGGACAGGTTACACTGAAGCTTTCTTT
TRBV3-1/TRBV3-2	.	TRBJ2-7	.	CASSPSGGPRYEQYF	TGTGCCAGCAGCCCGTCTGGAGGGCCAAGGTACGAGCAGTACTTC
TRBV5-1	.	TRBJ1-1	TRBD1	CASSPSPGQGGTEAFF	TGCGCCAGCAGCCCATCCCCGGGACAGGGGGGCACTGAAGCTTTCTTT
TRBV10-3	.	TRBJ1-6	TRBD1	CAISELEGAGSPLHF	TGTGCCATCAGTGAGTTGGAGGGGGCAGGTTCACCCCTCCACTTT
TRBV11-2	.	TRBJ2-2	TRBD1	CASSSARGLGTGELFF	TGTGCCAGCAGCTCTGCCAGGGGGCTAGGCACCGGGGAGCTGTTTTTT
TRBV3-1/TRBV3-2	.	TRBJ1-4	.	CASSLSRDKLFF	TGTGCCAGCAGCCTCAGCAGGGATAAACTGTTTTTT
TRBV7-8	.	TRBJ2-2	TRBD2	CASSQFGLAGTGELFF	TGTGCCAGCAGCCAATTTGGACTAGCGGGCACCGGGGAGCTGTTTTTT
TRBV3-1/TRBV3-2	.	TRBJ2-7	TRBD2	CASTLTSGGSHEQYF	TGTGCCAGCACCCTGACTAGCGGGGGAAGCCACGAGCAGTACTTC
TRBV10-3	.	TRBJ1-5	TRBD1	CATQGQYSNQPQHF	TGTGCCACCCAGGGACAGTATAGCAATCAGCCCCAGCATTTT
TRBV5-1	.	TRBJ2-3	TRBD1	CASSPGQDTDTQYF	TGCGCCAGCAGCCCCGGACAGGACACAGATACGCAGTATTTT
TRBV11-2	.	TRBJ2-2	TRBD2	CASSFAGANTGELFF	TGTGCCAGCAGCTTCGCGGGAGCGAACACCGGGGAGCTGTTTTTT
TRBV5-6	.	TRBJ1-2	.	CASSLGRFYGYTF	TGTGCCAGCAGCTTGGGTCGGTTCTATGGCTACACCTTC
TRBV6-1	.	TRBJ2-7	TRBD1	CASSERSDRASYEQYF	TGTGCCAGCAGTGAAAGATCGGACAGGGCCTCCTACGAGCAGTACTTC
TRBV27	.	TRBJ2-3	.	CASSSRSLSNTDTQYF	TGTGCCAGCAGTTCAAGGAGTCTGAGCAACACAGATACGCAGTATTTT
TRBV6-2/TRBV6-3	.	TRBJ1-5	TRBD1	CASSSAGTASPQHF	TGTGCCAGCAGTTCCGCCGGGACAGCCTCGCCCCAGCATTTT
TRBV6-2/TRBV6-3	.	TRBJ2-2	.	CASSFNRANTGELFF	TGTGCCAGCAGTTTCAACCGGGCGAACACCGGGGAGCTGTTTTTT
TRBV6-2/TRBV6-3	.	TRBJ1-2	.	CASSYNGGTGYTF	TGTGCCAGCAGTTACAACGGGGGAACTGGCTACACCTTC
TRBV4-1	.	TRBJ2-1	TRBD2	CASSQDREGEQFF	TGCGCCAGCAGCCAAGACAGGGAGGGTGAGCAGTTCTTC
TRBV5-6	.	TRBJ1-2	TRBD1	CASSPDGTDYGYTF	TGTGCCAGCAGCCCCGACGGGACAGACTATGGCTACACCTTC
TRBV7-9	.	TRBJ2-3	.	CASSLRLDPMGDTQYF	TGTGCCAGCAGCTTGCGACTAGACCCCATGGGAGATACGCAGTATTTT
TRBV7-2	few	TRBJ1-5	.	CASSLGQVSSGPQHF	TGTGCCAGCAGCTTAGGACAGGTCTCCTCTGGGCCCCAGCATTTT
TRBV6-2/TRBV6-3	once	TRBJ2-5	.	CASSYVGNRETQYF	TGTGCCAGCAGTTACGTCGGGAACCGGGAGACCCAGTACTTC
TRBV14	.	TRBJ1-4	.	CASSGQFGATNEKLFF	TGTGCCAGCAGCGGACAGTTTGGGGCAACTAATGAAAAACTGTTTTTT
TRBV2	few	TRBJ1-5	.	CASSVGPQPQHF	TGTGCCAGCAGTGTGGGGCCTCAGCCCCAGCATTTT
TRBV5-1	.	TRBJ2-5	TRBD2	CASSPGTSGETQYF	TGCGCCAGCTCCCCCGGGACTAGTGGAGAGACCCAGTACTTC
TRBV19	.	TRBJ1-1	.	CASSIGRNTEAFF	TGTGCCAGTAGTATAGGCAGGAACACTGAAGCTTTCTTT
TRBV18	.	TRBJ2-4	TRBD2	CASSTTSGVTKNIQYF	TGTGCCAGCTCAACCACTAGCGGGGTTACCAAAAACATTCAGTACTTC
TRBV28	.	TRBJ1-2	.	CASSSGHPNYGYTF	TGTGCCAGCAGTTCGGGACACCCAAACTATGGCTACACCTTC
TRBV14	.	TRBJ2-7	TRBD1	CASSRGRDRTYEQYF	TGTGCCAGCAGCCGGGGGCGGGACAGGACCTACGAGCAGTACTTC
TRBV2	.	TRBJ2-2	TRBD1	CASRGTGFSGELFF	TGTGCCAGCAGAGGGACAGGGTTTTCCGGGGAGCTGTTTTTT
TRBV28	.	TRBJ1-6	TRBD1	CASSAPGQGAGNSPLHF	TGTGCCAGCAGTGCTCCGGGACAGGGGGCAGGTAATTCACCCCTCCACTTT
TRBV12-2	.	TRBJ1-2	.	CASRQCTGGYGYTF	TGTGCAAGTCGCCAATGTACAGGGGGCTATGGCTACACCTTC
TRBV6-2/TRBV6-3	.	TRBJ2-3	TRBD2	CASSYRAAGGLTDTQYF	TGTGCCAGCAGTTACCGGGCAGCGGGGGGATTAACAGATACGCAGTATTTT
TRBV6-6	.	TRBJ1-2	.	CASSPAGPYGYTF	TGTGCCAGCTCCCCCGCAGGGCCCTATGGCTACACCTTC
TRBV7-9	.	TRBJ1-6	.	CASSLGQPPTYNSPLHF	TGTGCCAGCAGCCTAGGACAGCCGCCTACCTATAATTCACCCCTCCACTTT
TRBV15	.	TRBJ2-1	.	CATRSRSYNEQFF	TGTGCCACAAGGAGTCGCTCCTACAATGAGCAGTTCTTC
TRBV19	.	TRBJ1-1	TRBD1	CATRREGARDPNTEAFF	TGTGCCACCAGACGCGAGGGGGCGCGGGATCCCAACACTGAAGCTTTCTTT
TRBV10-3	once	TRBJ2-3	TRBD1	CAINTGGTDTQYF	TGTGCCATAAATACAGGGGGCACAGATACGCAGTATTTT
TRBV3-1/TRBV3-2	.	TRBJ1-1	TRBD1	CASSKGTGNLNTEAFF	TGTGCCAGCAGCAAGGGGACAGGGAACCTGAACACTGAAGCTTTCTTT